Below are 5 T cell receptor beta chains sequenced from a single sample in a study of CD8 T cells in ankylosing spondylitis. Study results and limitations: Typical of ankylosing spondylitis blood, it appeared, was a TCR beta motif of eight highly homologous variants.

For these receptors, no antigen is known. TCRdb independently ran MiXCR on the 5' RACE reads; one entry per CDR3 protein. The profile shows around 130,000 distinct CDR3 sequences, 17% of them singletons. The sequenced sample consisted of blood, either unsorted or a sorted T cell fraction (not recorded which). These receptors were collected from a male donor with ankylosing spondylitis.

This chain connects TRBV6-5 to TRBJ1-2, with 10 bases lining up with TRBD1. Germline CDR1 reads MNHEY; CDR2 reads SVGAGI. The CDR3 is 15 residues long. After removal of 2 bases from V and 3 bases from J, the junction contained 3 bases not matched to a gene. The CDR3 nucleotides read TGTGCCAGCAGTTACGAGACAGGGGGCCACTATGGCTACACCTTC. It specifies CASSYETGGHYGYTF.

The chain combines TRBV12-3 or TRBV12-4 with TRBJ1-5; 7 bases match TRBD1. The CDR3 extends over 15 amino acids. V lost 2 bases, J lost 7 bases, and 8 bases stayed unmatched. CDR3 in amino acids: CASSLIAGGGQPQHF. CDR3 DNA sequence: TGTGCCAGCAGTTTAATTGCAGGAGGGGGCCAGCCCCAGCATTTT.

This rearrangement joins TRBV7-9 to TRBJ2-1; no reliable D call. Trimming removed 3 bases at V and 6 bases at J, with 6 bases between. CDR1 is SEHNR and CDR2 is FQNEAQ in the germline V gene (reference sequence). The CDR3 length is 12 residues. DNA of the CDR3: TGTGCCAGCAGCTTCACACCCAATGAGCAGTTCTTC. This sequence encodes CASSFTPNEQFF.

The sample holds a few counts of this clonotype. The rearrangement joins TRBV12-3 or TRBV12-4 to TRBJ2-3; the match to TRBD1 covers 7 bases. With V trimmed by 6 bases and J by 6 bases, 6 bases remained unmatched. CDR3 length: 13 residues. CDR3 coding DNA: TGTGCCAGCAGACCCGAGGGGGCTGATACGCAGTATTTT. Translating it yields CASRPEGADTQYF.

The rearrangement uses TRBV7-3 and TRBJ1-2; 8 positions agree with TRBD1. Per germline, CDR1 SGHTA and CDR2 FQGTGA. The V gene end was trimmed by 4 bases and the J gene end by 4 bases; junction bases not matched to a gene: 5. This CDR3 region has 14 residues. The DNA for the CDR3 is TGTGCCAGCAGCTCGCGACAGGGGTCCTATGGCTACACCTTC. Translating gives CASSSRQGSYGYTF.